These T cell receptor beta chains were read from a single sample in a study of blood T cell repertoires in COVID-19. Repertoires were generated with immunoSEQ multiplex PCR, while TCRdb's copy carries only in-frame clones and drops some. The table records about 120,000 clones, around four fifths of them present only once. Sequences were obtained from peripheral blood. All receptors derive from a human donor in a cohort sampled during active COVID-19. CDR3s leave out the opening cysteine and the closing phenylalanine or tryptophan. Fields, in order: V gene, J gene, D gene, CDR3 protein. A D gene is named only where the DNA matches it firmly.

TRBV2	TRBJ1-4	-	ASSYGLRSEKLF
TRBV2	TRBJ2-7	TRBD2	ASSEGLAGAYEQY
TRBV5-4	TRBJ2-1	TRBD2	ASSPGTSGRHNEQF
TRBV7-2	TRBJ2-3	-	ASSPQPQRADTQY
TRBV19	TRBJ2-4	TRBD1	ASGLTGQGNIQY
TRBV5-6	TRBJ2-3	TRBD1	ASSLRRTGGTDTQY
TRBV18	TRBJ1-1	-	ASSPKGQINTEAF
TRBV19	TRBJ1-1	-	ASSIDRGNTEAF
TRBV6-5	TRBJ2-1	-	ASSSSRRSNEQF
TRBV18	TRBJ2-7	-	ASSPPNREGSYEQY
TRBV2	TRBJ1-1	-	ASKSLGGAEEAF
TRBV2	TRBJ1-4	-	ASSLEAGGKLF
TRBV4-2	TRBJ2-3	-	ASSQGIMTGVNTDTQY
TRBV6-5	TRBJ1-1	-	ASAQDSSTGAF
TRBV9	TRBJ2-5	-	ASSVGGRQETQY
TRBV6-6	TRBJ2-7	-	ASSVYQVGGLDEQY
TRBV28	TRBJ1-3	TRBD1	ASSLSGQGKDTIY
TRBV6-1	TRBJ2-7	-	ASSGLSRGTSYEQY
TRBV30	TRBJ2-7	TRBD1	AWSDRTGISYEQY
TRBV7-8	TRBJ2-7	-	ASSRSDEQY
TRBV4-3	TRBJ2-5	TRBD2	ASSQALADPRETQY
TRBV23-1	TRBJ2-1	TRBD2	ASSQSDPREATSYNEQF
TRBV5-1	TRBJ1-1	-	ASSLGITGNPAF
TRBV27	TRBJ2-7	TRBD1	ASSRQGDTYEQY
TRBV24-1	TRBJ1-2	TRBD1	ATSDSRQGRSYGYT
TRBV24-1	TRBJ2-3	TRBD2	AASDRAGVVDTQY
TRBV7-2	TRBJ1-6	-	ASSVQDQANSPLH
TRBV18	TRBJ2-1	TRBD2	ASSPLTSGRSNEQF
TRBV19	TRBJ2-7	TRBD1	ASSIFRQGIYEQY
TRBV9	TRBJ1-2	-	ASSVAPGDYGYT
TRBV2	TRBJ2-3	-	ASSYGGTFTDTQY
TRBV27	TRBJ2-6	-	ASSWTLSGANVLT
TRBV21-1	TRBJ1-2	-	ASSTVGGIYGYT
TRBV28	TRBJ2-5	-	ASSLSAGGETQY
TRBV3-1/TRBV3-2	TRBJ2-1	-	ASSQYTGEQF
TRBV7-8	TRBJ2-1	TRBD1	ASSFRDRSYNEQF
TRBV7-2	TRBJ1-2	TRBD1	ASKPGQGYYGYT
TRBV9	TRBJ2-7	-	ASSVDSSEQY
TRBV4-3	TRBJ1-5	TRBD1	ASSQAGQGNQPQH
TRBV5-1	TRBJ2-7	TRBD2	ASSLVTSVTSYEQY
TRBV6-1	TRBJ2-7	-	ASSDYGKGYEQY
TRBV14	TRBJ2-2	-	ASSQEQTLGTGELF
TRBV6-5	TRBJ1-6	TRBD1	ASSRTRTGLSPLH
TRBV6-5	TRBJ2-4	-	ASRRGREIGNIQY
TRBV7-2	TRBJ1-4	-	ASSLQSGEKLF
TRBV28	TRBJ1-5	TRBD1	ASSPSGTGANQPQH
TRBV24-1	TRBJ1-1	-	ATSDFNRPGEAF
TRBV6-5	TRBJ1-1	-	ASIPRGGGTEAF